Below, one T cell receptor (beta chain) is given with its context. The clone's antigen remains unknown. No qualities accompany the bases; no much larger clone lies one base away. The entry originates in a study of cytomegalovirus exposure and HLA in healthy donors (dated by TCRdb to 2017 to 2019). Turning to the overall study: In an earlier analysis of approximately 640 of the donors, about 270 Gb of sequence data and just under 120 million unique TCR beta sequences from roughly 190 million T cells were reported. Roughly 300 gigabases of sequencing data and approximately 85 million unique TCR sequences were included in an early release covering several hundred HLA-typed donors. Among the roughly 400 genotyped donors, around 81% belonged to the genetic ancestry cluster associated with self-reported Caucasian donors. The study was designed to test whether signatures of past pathogen exposure could be identified by cataloging public T cell receptors. The T cell repertoires of about 700 subjects were profiled by immunosequencing and related to cytomegalovirus serostatus. In addition to the first cohort of 666 subjects, a separate validation cohort of approximately 130 different subjects was used. To predict cytomegalovirus infection status, the study combined high-throughput TCR immunosequencing, statistical association of individual TCRs with disease status, and machine learning. A later analysis re-examined previously published TCR beta repertoires from 500 to 700 donors and added high-resolution HLA genotyping to investigate patterns of TCR occurrence. Rather than using new phenotypic data, the later analysis identified candidate immune exposures from TCR beta sequences and from how often those sequences occurred across donors. To decide whether each TCR beta V gene segment behaved as functional or pseudogenic, an earlier analysis of approximately 590 of the donors relied on high-throughput TCR beta sequencing. Alongside the repertoire data, information on donor age, sex, ethnicity and CMV serostatus was compiled. In a later genetic analysis, genome-wide SNP genotypes for about 55% of the 666 donors were used, and that subset was treated as a discovery cohort. All discovery cohort repertoires had been generated on a single sequencing platform. HLA typing included class I and class II loci at four-digit resolution. Typing coverage varied by locus: about 620-630 donors for A, B, C, DRB1 and DQB1; approximately 520 for DQA1; about 600 for DPA1; around 490 for DPB1. Because of strong linkage in the cohort, roughly five DR-DQ haplotypes were treated as single units for association and clustering. Among around 400 genotyped donors of the cohort, an average of 235,054 unique TCR beta nucleotide sequences were sequenced per donor, roughly 20% of them non-productive. Overall study results and their limits: Several of the top co-occurrence clusters appeared to be linked to parvovirus B19, influenza, CMV and Epstein-Barr virus, according to a later analysis. Because HLA typing was missing for some donors at each locus, association tests included only the typed subset. V-gene and J-gene trimming of TCR beta chains was associated with a missense DCLRE1C variant in a later genetic analysis, and the association was replicated in an independent cohort. The study gave a list of roughly 150 TCR beta chains associated with cytomegalovirus. In both the original and validation cohorts, the classifier was reported to diagnose cytomegalovirus status with high specificity and sensitivity. The 87-base-pair reads could not distinguish some IMGT-functional V segments, including TRBV6-2 and TRBV6-3, so those segments were excluded. In a later analysis, HLA-associated TCR beta chains were found to be more clonally expanded and to have lower generation probabilities than equally common non-associated chains. It was suggested by the authors that the approach could potentially be generalized to other disease states and immunological phenotypes. In a later genetic analysis, fewer N-insertions in productive TCRs were reported among donors in an Asian-associated ancestry cluster than the roughly 710-donor mean. Immune exposure information for the cohort was limited to CMV serostatus. A group of highly shared sequence variants was considered likely to be a technical artifact of the sequencing pipeline. Assigning TCR associations to individual alleles was difficult when HLA alleles, especially DR and DQ, strongly co-occurred. Only TCR beta chains were sequenced in this cohort, and the absence of alpha or paired-chain data limited detectable features. In an earlier analysis of around 600 of the donors, most TCR beta V segments were observed in productive rearrangements about 87% or about 30% of the time, broadly matching IMGT annotations. Most TCR sequences were seen in very few donors, while some public TCRs were found in many individuals. Most CMV-associated TCR beta chains appeared to be HLA-restricted in a later analysis, and the HLA associations seemed to be driven largely by CMV exposure. Roughly uniform sequencing depth across donors was assumed in presence/absence analyses, although this assumption may not hold. A later analysis associated roughly 17,000 TCR beta sequences with specific HLA alleles at a false discovery rate of 0.05. A further reported finding was that TCR beta sequences accurately predicted the HLA-A and HLA-B alleles for most subjects in the first cohort. Correlated functional status among segregating V segments might be attributable to linkage disequilibrium, but an unknown experimental factor could not be ruled out. A few of the identified cytomegalovirus-associated TCR beta chains were confirmed in vitro to be specific for cytomegalovirus antigens. Over 15 rarely observed V segments, including chromosome 9 orphons, were excluded from the earlier analysis of about 500 of the donors because counts were too low. In a later analysis, the rate of TCR association differed among HLA loci, with DRB1 alleles having the most associated TCRs and HLA-C alleles having the fewest.

The cohort consisted of some 730 healthy bone marrow donors. Cohort members were all nominally healthy when sampled, although unrecorded immune exposures were likely present. The donor was CMV seropositive and was included in the group of almost 300 seropositive cohort members. Each donor provided a peripheral blood sample, and peripheral blood mononuclear cells were used for TCR beta sequencing. The Qiagen DNeasy Blood Extraction Kit was used to extract genomic DNA from the blood cell samples. V lost 6 bases and J lost 0 bases, and the count of bases not matched to a germline gene is 4. The germline V gene encodes CDR1 MNHEY and CDR2 SVGAGI. The CDR3 spans 15 residues, from the cysteine through the phenylalanine. Just CDR3 DNA is preserved here, 45 bases in frame from base 1. Libraries were made using the immunoSEQ multiplex PCR assay. For the multiplex PCR, a mixture combining 60 forward primers for TCR Vbeta segments and 13 reverse primers for TCR Jbeta segments was used. Amplification of the CDR3 region of rearranged TCR beta genes was performed with a multiplex PCR assay on genomic DNA. The amplified TCR beta libraries were sequenced on the Illumina HiSeq System as 87-base-pair reads. Per the original workflow: A later analysis counted about 80 million unique TCR beta chains across the 550 to 750 repertoires, and roughly 11 million of these chains were shared by at least two donors. A nearest-neighbor algorithm error-corrected the raw reads and collapsed the reads into unique sequences, merging closely related sequences to remove PCR and sequencing errors. CDR3 sequences were aligned to IMGT reference sequences to assign V, D and J gene segments. For a sequence to be retained, at least a six-nucleotide match to both a V gene segment and a J gene segment was required. Rearrangements were called productive when the CDR3 lacked stop codons and stayed in frame with V and J; all others were non-productive. CDR3 was defined by IMGT convention, running from the second conserved V-encoded cysteine to the conserved J-encoded phenylalanine. In an earlier analysis of roughly 610 of the donors, sequences lacking an unambiguous match to a single V gene segment were excluded. In an earlier analysis of some 590 of the donors, V segments were called functional above 56.7% productive rearrangements and were called segregating when the between-donor standard deviation exceeded 5%. A statistical classification framework was developed to diagnose cytomegalovirus status using the catalog of TCR beta chain sequences. In a later analysis, V and J genes were assigned by comparing TCR nucleotide sequences against IMGT/GENE-DB human TR gene sequences. A later analysis assigned CDR3 sequences and most-parsimonious VDJ recombination scenarios with the TCRdist pipeline. In a later analysis, each TCR beta chain was defined by its CDR3 amino acid sequence together with its V-gene family, and reads lacking a unique V-gene family were excluded. A later analysis removed several hundred highly shared, low-generation-probability nucleotide sequences to deal with suspected cross-contamination and a sequencing artifact. In a later analysis, a clonal expansion index was calculated for each public chain from normalized within-repertoire ranks of inferred template counts. A later analysis computed generation probabilities with a VDJ recombination model fitted to out-of-frame rearrangements, and checked the results against IGoR. In a later analysis, hypergeometric tests were used to score TCR-TCR, TCR-HLA and TCR-CMV co-occurrence, with a repertoire-size bias correction applied to TCR pairs. In a later analysis, false discovery rates were estimated by permuting HLA or CMV assignments 20 times. A later analysis grouped co-occurring TCRs with DBSCAN, adding TCRdist sequence similarity when clustering within HLA-allele-positive subsets. Repertoires with fewer than 30,000 or more than 120,000 public chains, plus five repertoires with anomalous nucleotide sharing, were excluded from co-occurrence clustering. TCRdb mirrors the immuneACCESS table, restricted to in-frame sequences. Some clones are absent from its copies; in checked studies, under half trace to an unresolved V gene, and the reason for the others is unknown. V and J calls and clone size are as listed in that table; D and trimming were resolved from the DNA. The sample yields some 170,000 clones; roughly 82% were counted once. The ten most abundant clones make up roughly 1.6% of the sample.

This receptor was taken from a girl aged 5 to 17 in good health and CMV-seropositive. The sample consisted of PBMCs. The chain was built from TRBV6-5 and TRBJ2-2; 7 nucleotides in the junction match TRBD1. This receptor carries the CDR3 CASSPGQSNTGELFF. The DNA sequence reads TGTGCCAGCAGCCCGGGACAGTCGAACACCGGGGAGCTGTTTTTT.